The clone carrying this TCR beta chain was observed a few times. The record originates from a study of blood T cells in healthy people across ages. A second PCR of 7 to 11 cycles used a sample-barcoded 5' primer and a J-beta primer mix. TCRdb called the 5' RACE reads again in MiXCR, with one record for every CDR3 protein. The sample yields some 730,000 distinct CDR3 sequences, 22% seen once. The CDR3 is 13 residues long. Germline V gene lookup returns CDR1 MDHEN and CDR2 SYDVKM. With 3 bases removed from V and 9 bases from J, the gap between germline ends came to 15 bases. Sequenced: blood. The genes are TRBV28 and TRBJ2-7, with D possibly being TRBD1 (6 bases). The TCR comes from a man aged 65-85 years in good health. CDR3 protein: CASSFKGVAGQYF. The CDR3 region has the DNA TGTGCCAGCAGTTTTAAGGGGGTGGCCGGGCAGTACTTC.